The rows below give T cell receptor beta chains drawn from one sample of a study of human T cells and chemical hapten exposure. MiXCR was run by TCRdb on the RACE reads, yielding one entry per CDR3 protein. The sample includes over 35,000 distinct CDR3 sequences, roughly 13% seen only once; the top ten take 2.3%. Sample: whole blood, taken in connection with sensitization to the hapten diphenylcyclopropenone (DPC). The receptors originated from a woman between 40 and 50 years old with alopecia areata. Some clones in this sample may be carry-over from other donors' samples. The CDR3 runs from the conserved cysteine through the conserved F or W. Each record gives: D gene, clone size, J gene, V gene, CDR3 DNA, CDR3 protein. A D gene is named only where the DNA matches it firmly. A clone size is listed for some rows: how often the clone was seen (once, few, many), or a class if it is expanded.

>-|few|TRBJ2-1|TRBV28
TGTGCCAGCAGTTTGGAGCACGCCCGGATGTTCTTC
CASSLEHARMFF
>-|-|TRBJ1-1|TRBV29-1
TGCAGCGTTGTTCTCGATTACGGTGAAGCTTTCTTT
CSVVLDYGEAFF
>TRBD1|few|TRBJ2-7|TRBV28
TGTGCCAGCGCCGACAGGGGATCGTCCTACGAGCAGTACTTC
CASADRGSSYEQYF
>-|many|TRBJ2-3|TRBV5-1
TGCGCCAGCAGCTTAAACGCCGGCACAGATACGCAGTATTTT
CASSLNAGTDTQYF
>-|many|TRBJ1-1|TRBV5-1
TGCGCCAGCAGCCCCTACCCGACAGGGAACACTGAAGCTTTCTTT
CASSPYPTGNTEAFF
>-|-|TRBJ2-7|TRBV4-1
TGCGCCAGCAGCGCCACTAGTGGGTGGGGCGAGCAGTACTTC
CASSATSGWGEQYF
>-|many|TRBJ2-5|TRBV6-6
TGTGCCAGCAGTCCAAGCGGCGTACAAGAGACCCAGTACTTC
CASSPSGVQETQYF
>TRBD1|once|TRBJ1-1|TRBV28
TGTGCCAGCCGCGAGCTCGGTGACAGGGTTGGTGAAGCTTTCTTT
CASRELGDRVGEAFF
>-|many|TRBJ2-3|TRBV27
TGTGCCAGCAGTTTACTAGGGATGAGGGCAGATACGCAGTATTTT
CASSLLGMRADTQYF
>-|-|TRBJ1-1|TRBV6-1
TGTGCCAGCAGTGAAATCCCTGAAGCTTTCTTT
CASSEIPEAFF
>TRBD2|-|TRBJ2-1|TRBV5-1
TGCGCCAGTGCCCTGGGGACTAGCGACAATGAGCAGTTCTTC
CASALGTSDNEQFF
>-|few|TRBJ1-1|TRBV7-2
TGTGCCAGCAGCTTAGCGCAAGGGAGCAGGGCTTTCTTT
CASSLAQGSRAFF
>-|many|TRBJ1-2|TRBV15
TGTGCCACCAGCAGACTTGGGAGCGGTTACGATGGCTACACCTTC
CATSRLGSGYDGYTF
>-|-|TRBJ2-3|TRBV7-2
TGTGCCAGCAGCTTACGACACCTCACAGATACGCAGTATTTT
CASSLRHLTDTQYF
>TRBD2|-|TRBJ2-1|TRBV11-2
TGTGCCAGCAGCTTACTTGCGGGAGGAATAGACAATGAGCAGTTCTTC
CASSLLAGGIDNEQFF
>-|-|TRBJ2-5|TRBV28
TGTGCCAGCAGTTCCAGGGGAGGGCAAGAGACCCAGTACTTC
CASSSRGGQETQYF
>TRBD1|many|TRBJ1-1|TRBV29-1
TGCACCTACAGGGGCTTTGGCACTGAAGCTTTCTTT
CTYRGFGTEAFF
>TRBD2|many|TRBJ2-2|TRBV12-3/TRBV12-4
TGTGCCAGCAAAATCGGGGGGACCACCGGGGAGCTGTTTTTT
CASKIGGTTGELFF
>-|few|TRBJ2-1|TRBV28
TGTGCCAGCAGTTTCGGGGGTATCACCTACAATGAGCAGTTCTTC
CASSFGGITYNEQFF
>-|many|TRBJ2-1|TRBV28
TGTGCCAGCAGTTACAGCGGGCCCAATGAGCAGTTCTTC
CASSYSGPNEQFF
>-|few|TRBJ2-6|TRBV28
TGTGCCAGCACCCTAAGGGGGTCTGGGGCCAACGTCCTGACTTTC
CASTLRGSGANVLTF
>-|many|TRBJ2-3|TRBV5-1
TGCGCCAGCAGCACGACGACTGCCACAGATACGCAGTATTTT
CASSTTTATDTQYF
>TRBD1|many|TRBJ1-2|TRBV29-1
TGCAGCGTTGGACCTCTCTCCGGGACAGATGACTATGGCTACACCTTC
CSVGPLSGTDDYGYTF
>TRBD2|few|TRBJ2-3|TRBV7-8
TGTGCCAGCAGCGTTTATAGCGGGGGCCGCACAGATACGCAGTATTTT
CASSVYSGGRTDTQYF
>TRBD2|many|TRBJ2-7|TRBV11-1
TGTGCCAGCAGCTCAGGACTAGCGGGAGGAGGCGAGCAGTACTTC
CASSSGLAGGGEQYF
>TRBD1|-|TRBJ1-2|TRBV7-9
TGTGCCAGCAGCTTCGCGACAGGGGGCGCGGAAGGCTACACCTTC
CASSFATGGAEGYTF
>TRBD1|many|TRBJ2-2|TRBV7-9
TGTGCCAGCAGCTTAGGACAGGGGAACACCGGGGAGCTGTTTTTT
CASSLGQGNTGELFF
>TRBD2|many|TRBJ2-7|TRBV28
TGTGCCAGCACCTCAGCGGGGTGGCAGTACTTC
CASTSAGWQYF